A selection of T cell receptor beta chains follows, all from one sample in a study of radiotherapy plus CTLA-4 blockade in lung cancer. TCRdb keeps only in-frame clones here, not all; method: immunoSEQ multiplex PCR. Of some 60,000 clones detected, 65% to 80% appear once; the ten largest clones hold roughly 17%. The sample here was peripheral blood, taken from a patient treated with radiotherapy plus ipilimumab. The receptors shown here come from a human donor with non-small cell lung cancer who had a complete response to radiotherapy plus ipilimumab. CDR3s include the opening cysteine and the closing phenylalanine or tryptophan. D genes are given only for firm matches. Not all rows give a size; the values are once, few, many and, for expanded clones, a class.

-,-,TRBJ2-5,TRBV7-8,TGTGCCAGCAGCGCCTTTGGGTGGGGAGGTATACAAGAGACCCAGTACTTC,CASSAFGWGGIQETQYF
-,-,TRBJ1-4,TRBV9,TGTGCCAGCAGCGTATGGCCTCGCGAGGGCTCGGCTAATGAAAAACTGTTTTTT,CASSVWPREGSANEKLFF
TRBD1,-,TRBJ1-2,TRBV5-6,TGTGCCAGCAGCCCGACAGGGGGCGCGAGGGGCTACACCTTC,CASSPTGGARGYTF
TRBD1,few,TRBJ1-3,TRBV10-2,TGCGCCAGCAGGCAAACAGGGGCCGGAAACACCATATATTTT,CASRQTGAGNTIYF
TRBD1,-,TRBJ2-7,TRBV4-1,TGCGCCAGCAGCCAAGGCGCAGGGGGAACCATATTAACCTACGAGCAGTACTTC,CASSQGAGGTILTYEQYF
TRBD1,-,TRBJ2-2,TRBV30,TGTGCCGGTACAAGGGCAGGGGGCTCTACCGGGGAGCTGTTTTTT,CAGTRAGGSTGELFF
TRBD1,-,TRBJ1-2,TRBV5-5,TGTGCCAGCAGCTCCGGGACAGGGGGCTATGGCTACACCTTC,CASSSGTGGYGYTF
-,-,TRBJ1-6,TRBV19,TGTGCCAGTAGAGGGCGAGGGCAAGGTTCACCCCTCCACTTT,CASRGRGQGSPLHF
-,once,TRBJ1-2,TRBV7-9,TGTGCCAGCAGCTCTACTGCACGGGTCTATGGCTACACCTTC,CASSSTARVYGYTF
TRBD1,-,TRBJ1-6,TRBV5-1,TGCGCCAGCAGCTTGGCGCGTCAGGGGGCGAGTAATTCACCCCTCCACTTT,CASSLARQGASNSPLHF
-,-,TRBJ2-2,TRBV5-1,TGCGCCAGCAGCTTCGGGCTAGCCTCGAACACCGGGGAGCTGTTTTTT,CASSFGLASNTGELFF
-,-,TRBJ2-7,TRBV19,TGTGCCAGTAGTCATTTGGGGGGCGAGCAGTACTTC,CASSHLGGEQYF